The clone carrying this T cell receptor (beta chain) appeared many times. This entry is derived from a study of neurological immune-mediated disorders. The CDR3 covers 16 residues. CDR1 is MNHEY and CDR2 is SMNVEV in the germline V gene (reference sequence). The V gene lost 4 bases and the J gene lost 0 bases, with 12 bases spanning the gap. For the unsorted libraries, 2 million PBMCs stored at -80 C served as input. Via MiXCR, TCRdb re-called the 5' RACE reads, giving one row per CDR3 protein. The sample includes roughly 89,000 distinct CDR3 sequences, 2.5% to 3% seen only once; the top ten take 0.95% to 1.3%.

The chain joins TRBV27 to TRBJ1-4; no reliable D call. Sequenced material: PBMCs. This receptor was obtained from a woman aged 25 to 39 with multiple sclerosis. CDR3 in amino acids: CASSSSMPPTNEKLFF. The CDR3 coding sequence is TGTGCCAGCAGTTCGTCAATGCCCCCAACTAATGAAAAACTGTTTTTT.